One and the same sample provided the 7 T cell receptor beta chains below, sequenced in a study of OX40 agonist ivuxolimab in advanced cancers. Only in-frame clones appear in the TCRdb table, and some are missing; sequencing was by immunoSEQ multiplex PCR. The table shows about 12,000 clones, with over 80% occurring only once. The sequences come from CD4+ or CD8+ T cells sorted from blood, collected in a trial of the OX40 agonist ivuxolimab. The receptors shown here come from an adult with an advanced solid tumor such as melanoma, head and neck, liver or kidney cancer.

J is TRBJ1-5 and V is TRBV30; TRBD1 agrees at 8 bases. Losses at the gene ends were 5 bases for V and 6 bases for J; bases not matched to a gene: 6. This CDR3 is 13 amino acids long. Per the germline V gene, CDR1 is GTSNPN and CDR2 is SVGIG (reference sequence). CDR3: CAWQDRDGQPQHF. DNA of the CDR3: TGTGCCTGGCAGGACAGGGACGGTCAGCCCCAGCATTTT.

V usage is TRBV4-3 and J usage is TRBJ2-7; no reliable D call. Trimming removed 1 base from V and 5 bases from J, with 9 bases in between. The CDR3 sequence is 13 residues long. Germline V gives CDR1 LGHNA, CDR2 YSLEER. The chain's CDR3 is CASSQGKSDEQYF. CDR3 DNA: TGCGCCAGCAGCCAAGGGAAGTCCGACGAGCAGTACTTC.

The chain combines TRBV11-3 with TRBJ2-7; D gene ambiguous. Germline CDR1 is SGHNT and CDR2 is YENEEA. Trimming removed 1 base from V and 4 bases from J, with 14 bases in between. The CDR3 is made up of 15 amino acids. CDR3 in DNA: TGTGCCAGCAGCTTAGCTGCGTTTGAAGGATACGAGCAGTACTTC. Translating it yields CASSLAAFEGYEQYF.

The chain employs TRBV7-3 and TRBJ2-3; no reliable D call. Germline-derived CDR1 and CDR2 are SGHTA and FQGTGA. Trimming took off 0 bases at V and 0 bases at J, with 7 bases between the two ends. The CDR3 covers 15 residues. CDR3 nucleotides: TGTGCCAGCAGCTTAACACATTCTAGCACAGATACGCAGTATTTT. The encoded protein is CASSLTHSSTDTQYF.

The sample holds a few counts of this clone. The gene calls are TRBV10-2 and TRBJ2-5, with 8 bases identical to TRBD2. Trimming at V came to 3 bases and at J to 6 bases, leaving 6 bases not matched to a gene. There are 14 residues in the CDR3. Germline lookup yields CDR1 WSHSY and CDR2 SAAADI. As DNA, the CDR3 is TGCGCCAGCAGTGAACCGGGACTAGAGAAGACCCAGTACTTC. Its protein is CASSEPGLEKTQYF.

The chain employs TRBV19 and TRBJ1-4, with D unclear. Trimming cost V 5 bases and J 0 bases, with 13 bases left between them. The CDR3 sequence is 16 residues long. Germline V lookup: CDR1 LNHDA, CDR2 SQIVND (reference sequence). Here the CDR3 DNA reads TGTGCCAGTAGTCCCCGGGTCTTTGCAACTAATGAAAAACTGTTTTTT. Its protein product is CASSPRVFATNEKLFF.

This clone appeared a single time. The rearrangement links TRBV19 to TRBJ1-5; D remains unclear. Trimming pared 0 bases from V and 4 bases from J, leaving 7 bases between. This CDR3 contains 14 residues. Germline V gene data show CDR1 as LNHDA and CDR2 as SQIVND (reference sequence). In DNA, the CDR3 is TGTGCCAGTAGTATAGATGGGATAAATCAGCCCCAGCATTTT. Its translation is CASSIDGINQPQHF.